What follows describes a single T cell receptor beta chain. The CDR3 extends over 11 amino acids. Germline V CDR1 and CDR2: MNHNY, SVGAGI (reference sequence). Between the trimmed V and J ends, which lost 4 bases and 3 bases, there was a span of 4 bases. This sample is part of a study of cytomegalovirus exposure and HLA in healthy donors. At the level of the study: The roughly 700 first-cohort repertoires shared a platform with the 130 or so validation repertoires, as reported in a later analysis.

Clones were read by immunoSEQ multiplex PCR, and TCRdb kept only the in-frame ones, dropping some. The sample contains 65,000 to 70,000 clones, about 91% of which appear only once. The receptor was isolated from a man aged 18 to 29 in good health and CMV-seronegative. Sequenced material: PBMCs. The chain employs TRBV6-6 and TRBJ2-7; D is unclear. The CDR3 region has the DNA TGTGCCAGCAGTTCATTCTACGAGCAGTACTTC. Residues: CASSSFYEQYF.